These 4 T cell receptor beta chains were sequenced from one sample in a study of cytotoxic CD8 clonotypes in ibrutinib-treated CLL. Produced via immunoSEQ multiplex PCR; TCRdb's table is partial and in-frame only. The sample holds around 310,000 clones, just under 80% seen once. The source was PBMCs, collected before ibrutinib treatment. These receptors were taken from a human donor with chronic lymphocytic leukemia.

The V gene is TRBV29-1, the J gene TRBJ2-5; D remains unclear. Germline values: CDR1 SQVTM, CDR2 ANQGSEA. CDR3 length: 14 amino acids. V was clipped by 3 bases and J by 2 bases, with 13 bases between them. The CDR3 DNA is TGCAGCGTTGATTGGCTGGCAGATCAAGAGACCCAGTACTTC. It specifies CSVDWLADQETQYF. Together with reference TRBV29-1 and TRBJ2-5, the CDR3 gives the full variable domain: SAVISQKPSRDICQRGTSLTIQCQVDSQVTMMFWYRQQPGQSLTLIATANQGSEATYESGFVIDKFPISRPNLTFSTLTVSNMSPEDSSIYLCSVDWLADQETQYFGPGTRLLVL.

The chain's CDR3 is CASLPVDRLPRLFF. The DNA for the CDR3 is TGTGCCAGTTTACCCGTGGACCGATTACCGCGACTGTTTTTT. The chain is built from TRBV6-1 and TRBJ1-4; the D is unclear. CDR1 MNHNS and CDR2 SASEGT come from the germline V gene. Trimming took off 9 bases at V and 13 bases at J, with 24 bases between the two ends. CDR3 length equals 14 residues.

This clone was picked up a small number of times. This CDR3 is also generated by other DNA sequences in the sample. V gene TRBV7-9 combines with J gene TRBJ2-7, with TRBD2 identical over 8 bases. The germline gives CDR1 SEHNR, CDR2 FQNEAQ (reference sequence). The J segment lost 4 bases and the V segment lost 2 bases, leaving 1 base of the junction unmatched. There are 13 residues in the CDR3. The DNA for the CDR3 is TGTGCCAGCAGCTTAACTAGCGGTTACGAGCAGTACTTC. It encodes CASSLTSGYEQYF.

The gene calls are TRBV27 and TRBJ2-1; no definite D call. Trimming left V 4 bases short and J 2 bases short, with 15 bases between. Germline-derived CDR1 and CDR2 are MNHEY and SMNVEV (reference sequence). The CDR3 has 16 residues. The CDR3 DNA is TGTGCCAGCAGTTCACGGACCCAAACGACCTACAATGAGCAGTTCTTC. Translated: CASSSRTQTTYNEQFF.